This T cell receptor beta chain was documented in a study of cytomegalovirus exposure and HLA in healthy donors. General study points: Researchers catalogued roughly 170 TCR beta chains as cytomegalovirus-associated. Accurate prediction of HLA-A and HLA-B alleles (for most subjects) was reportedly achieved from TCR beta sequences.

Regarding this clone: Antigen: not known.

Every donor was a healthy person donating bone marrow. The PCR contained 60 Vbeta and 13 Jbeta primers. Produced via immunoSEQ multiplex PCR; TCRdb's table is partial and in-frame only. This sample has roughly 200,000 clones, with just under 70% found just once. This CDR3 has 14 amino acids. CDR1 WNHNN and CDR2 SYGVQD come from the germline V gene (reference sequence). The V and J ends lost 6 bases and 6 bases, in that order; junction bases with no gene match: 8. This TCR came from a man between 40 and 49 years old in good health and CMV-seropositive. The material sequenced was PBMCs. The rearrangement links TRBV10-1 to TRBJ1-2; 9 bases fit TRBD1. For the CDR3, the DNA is TGCGCCAGCAGGATGGGACAGGGCAGACATGGCTACACCTTC. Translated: CASRMGQGRHGYTF.